Many counts were recorded for the clone carrying this TCR beta chain. The antigen is unknown. The CDR3 has 13 residues. Germline values: CDR1 MNHNS, CDR2 SASEGT. Trimming left V 1 base short and J 12 bases short, with 15 bases between. Molecular barcoded adaptors covering alpha/delta and beta/gamma chains were used on approximately 400 ng RNA. In TCRdb, the reads were re-called with MiXCR into one record per CDR3 protein. The repertoire holds 50,000 or so distinct CDR3 sequences, with approximately 13% as singletons. The sample comes from a study of read filtering for tumor transcriptome and immune sequencing. Background on the study: By R-ISS, stages I, II and III held roughly 8, 15 and 7 patients.

Study-wide points: This fraction held mixed bone marrow immune cells after CD138-negative sorting. Even smaller IR-seq throughput identified most shared clonotypes.

The TCR originated in a donor over 35 with multiple myeloma. Sequenced input: a population of CD138-negative cells sorted from bone marrow. The rearrangement joins TRBV6-1 to TRBJ1-1; D is perhaps TRBD1 (5 bases). CDR3 protein: CASSEGGPPIPFF. The CDR3, as DNA: TGTGCCAGCAGTGAAGGGGGCCCACCTATCCCTTTCTTT.